This TCR beta chain was captured by sequencing in a study of T cell changes during pregnancy in multiple sclerosis. This clone was found once. Trimming took 4 bases from V and 5 from J, leaving 17 bases between them. This CDR3 spans 15 amino acids. Germline-derived CDR1 and CDR2 are MNHEY and SVGAGI. The data were produced by immunoSEQ multiplex PCR, yet TCRdb's version contains in-frame clones alone and is incomplete. The table has about 59,000 clones, roughly 90% seen once; the top ten hold 2.5% to 3.5%. This sample comprised peripheral blood, obtained in the third trimester of pregnancy. The rearrangement links TRBV6-5 to TRBJ1-1; the D gene is possibly TRBD1 (6 bases). The sequence came from a female donor in good health, enrolled as a control in a pregnancy study. CDR3 residues: CASSLQGFDDTEAFF. The CDR3 DNA reads as TGTGCCAGCAGTTTACAGGGATTTGATGATACTGAAGCTTTCTTT.